The 27 T cell receptor beta chains reported below all come from one sample, sequenced in a study of shared clonotypes between healthy human individuals. The table came from immunoSEQ multiplex PCR; TCRdb's copy has only in-frame clones and leaves some out. Among 2,500,000 or so clones listed, around 93% were seen once. The sequenced material came from naive CD4+ T cells from PBMCs. As to subset: CD45RA+ positively selected. The receptors were gathered from a man younger than 30 in good health. Some clones in this sample may be carry-over from other donors' samples.

Points on this clone: This CDR3 is also generated by other DNA sequences in the sample. The V and J genes are TRBV28 and TRBJ2-3; no definite D call. CDR1 is MDHEN, CDR2 SYDVKM, per germline. The CDR3 loop spans 12 amino acids. Trimming took off 5 bases at V and 0 bases at J, with 3 bases between the two ends. The CDR3 sequence: CASSRSTDTQYF. The CDR3 bases are TGTGCCAGCAGTCGAAGCACAGATACGCAGTATTTT. Together with reference TRBV28 and TRBJ2-3, the CDR3 gives the full variable domain: DVKVTQSSRYLVKRTGEKVFLECVQDMDHENMFWYRQDPGLGLRLIYFSYDVKMKEKGDIPEGYSVSREKKERFSLILESASTNQTSMYLCASSRSTDTQYFGPGTRLTVL.

The chain couples TRBV7-3 to TRBJ2-1; 11 bases are shared with TRBD1. V shed 5 bases, J shed 2 bases, and the junction held 5 bases outside the gene matches. Germline CDR1 is SGHTA and CDR2 is FQGTGA. This CDR3 spans 16 amino acids. CDR3: CASSPQGQGAYNEQFF. CDR3 bases: TGTGCCAGCAGCCCCCAGGGACAGGGGGCCTACAATGAGCAGTTCTTC.

The rearrangement links TRBV18 to TRBJ2-7, with 10 positions matching TRBD1. Germline V CDR1 and CDR2: KGHSH, LQKENI. CDR3 size: 15 residues. The J segment lost 4 bases and the V segment lost 3 bases, leaving 6 bases of the junction unmatched. The chain's CDR3 is CASSPTGGAGYEQYF. CDR3 coding DNA: TGTGCCAGCTCACCGACAGGGGGCGCCGGGTACGAGCAGTACTTC.

This chain's CDR3 is CASSPWEIPYEQYF. The DNA for the CDR3 is TGTGCCAGCAGCCCCTGGGAGATCCCCTACGAGCAGTACTTC. The gene calls are TRBV27 and TRBJ2-7; D is perhaps TRBD2 (5 bases). This CDR3 has 14 amino acids. The V end lost 6 bases, the J end lost 2 bases, and 14 bases lay between the germline ends. The germline gives CDR1 MNHEY, CDR2 SMNVEV (reference sequence).

The V call is TRBV29-1, the J call TRBJ2-2; TRBD1 matches at 9 bases. The V and J ends lost 1 base and 4 bases, in that order; junction bases with no gene match: 7. This CDR3 has 16 residues. In germline, CDR1 is SQVTM, CDR2 ANQGSEA. The CDR3 sequence: CSVEGQQGARTGELFF. Here the CDR3 DNA reads TGCAGCGTTGAAGGTCAACAGGGGGCACGCACCGGGGAGCTGTTTTTT.

J is TRBJ2-1 and V is TRBV28, with 12 nucleotides matching TRBD2. With 5 bases clipped from V and 7 bases from J, the junction kept 6 bases outside the gene matches. Germline values: CDR1 MDHEN, CDR2 SYDVKM. This CDR3 contains 15 residues. In DNA form, the CDR3 reads TGTGCCAGCAGTACCCGGACTAGCGGGACAAATGAGCAGTTCTTC. Its protein product is CASSTRTSGTNEQFF. The full variable domain, rest sourced from reference TRBV28 and TRBJ2-1, is DVKVTQSSRYLVKRTGEKVFLECVQDMDHENMFWYRQDPGLGLRLIYFSYDVKMKEKGDIPEGYSVSREKKERFSLILESASTNQTSMYLCASSTRTSGTNEQFFGPGTRLTVL.

In regard to this clone: Other nucleotide sequences from this sample produce the same CDR3. The chain recombines TRBV30 with TRBJ1-6; D gene uncertain. The germline V gene has CDR1 GTSNPN and CDR2 SVGIG (reference sequence). Trimming removed 1 base from V and 6 bases from J, with 1 base in between. This CDR3 region has 11 residues. CDR3 region: CAWSGNSPLHF. The CDR3 DNA reads as TGTGCCTGGAGTGGTAATTCACCCCTCCACTTT. Combining the CDR3 with reference TRBV30 and TRBJ1-6 gives the whole variable domain SQTIHQWPATLVQPVGSPLSLECTVEGTSNPNLYWYRQAAGRGLQLLFYSVGIGQISSEVPQNLSASRPQDRQFILSSKKLLLSDSGFYLCAWSGNSPLHFGNGTRLTVT.

CDR3 sequence (DNA): TGTGCCTCGACAGGGCAGACGGGATCGGGCGAGCAGTACTTC. It encodes CASTGQTGSGEQYF. This chain joins TRBV25-1 and TRBJ2-7, with TRBD1 identical over 7 bases. CDR1 and CDR2 (germline): MGHDK, SYGVNS. The CDR3 is made up of 14 amino acids. After removal of 11 bases from V and 6 bases from J, the junction contained 16 bases not matched to a gene.

J is TRBJ1-2 and V is TRBV6-1; unclear D gene. The CDR3 has 11 amino acids. Germline V CDR1 and CDR2: MNHNS, SASEGT. The V and J ends lost 6 bases and 4 bases respectively, with 6 bases between them. The CDR3 DNA is TGTGCCAGCAGCGATATCTATGGCTACACCTTC. Its protein product is CASSDIYGYTF.

This chain joins TRBV7-2 and TRBJ1-2; D unclear. V gave up 3 bases and J gave up 4 bases, with 18 bases separating them. The CDR3 covers 16 residues. Per germline, CDR1 SGHTA and CDR2 FQGNSA. The CDR3 coding sequence is TGTGCCAGCAGCTTTGGGTTGGGTTCCGGAGCCTATGGCTACACCTTC. Its protein product is CASSFGLGSGAYGYTF.

The rearrangement uses TRBV2 and TRBJ2-5; 11 bases agree with TRBD2. The CDR3 totals 17 residues. With V trimmed by 6 bases and J by 4 bases, 13 bases remained unmatched. The germline CDR1 and CDR2 sequences are SNHLY and FYNNEI. In DNA form, the CDR3 reads TGTGCCAGCAGAGGCGGTAGCGGGAGGGGGGACGGAGAGACCCAGTACTTC. It is translated as CASRGGSGRGDGETQYF.

A single count supports this clone. V gene TRBV27 combines with J gene TRBJ1-2; D uncertain. This CDR3 is built from 15 residues. Germline V gene sequence: CDR1 MNHEY, CDR2 SMNVEV (reference sequence). Trimming removed 5 bases at V and 3 bases at J, with 16 bases between. CDR3: CASSPRLGQHYGYTF. CDR3 nucleotide sequence: TGTGCCAGCAGTCCCCGCCTTGGGCAGCACTATGGCTACACCTTC.

This CDR3 is CASSVWRALGNTGELFF. The DNA for the CDR3 is TGTGCCAGCAGCGTCTGGAGGGCCCTCGGGAACACCGGGGAGCTGTTTTTT. The chain carries TRBV9 and TRBJ2-2, with D perhaps TRBD2 (6 bases). CDR3 length: 17 residues. Germline values: CDR1 SGDLS, CDR2 YYNGEE. The germline V and J ends were trimmed by 2 bases and 1 base, with 15 bases remaining between them.

The chain recombines TRBV9 with TRBJ2-7; no definite D call. The CDR3 runs 14 residues. In germline, CDR1 is SGDLS, CDR2 YYNGEE. Trimming pared 0 bases from V and 1 base from J, leaving 8 bases between. CDR3 sequence (DNA): TGTGCCAGCAGCGTAGGGTACCCTTCCTACGAGCAGTACTTC. This encodes CASSVGYPSYEQYF.

This clone was seen once. The CDR3 loop is CASSLGETGVTGELFF. As DNA, the CDR3 is TGTGCCAGCAGCTTAGGGGAGACAGGGGTAACCGGGGAGCTGTTTTTT. The rearrangement uses TRBV11-2 and TRBJ2-2; 8 positions agree with TRBD1. The CDR3 totals 16 residues. V lost 1 base to trimming and J lost 5 bases; unmatched junction nucleotides: 6. Germline loops: CDR1 SGHAT, CDR2 FQNNGV.

The chain recombines TRBV6-1 with TRBJ1-2, with a weak D call TRBD1 (6 bases). CDR1 and CDR2 from the germline V gene are MNHNS and SASEGT. V shed 0 bases and J shed 7 bases, with 24 bases lying between them. The CDR3 is 18 residues long. DNA of the CDR3: TGTGCCAGCAGTGAAGCTTGGGGGGGGGCGGACATCTATTCTGGCTACACCTTC. This encodes CASSEAWGGADIYSGYTF.

The V call is TRBV5-1, the J call TRBJ1-1; 8 bases agree with TRBD1. Germline trimming cut 0 bases from V and 7 bases from J; bases unmatched to any gene: 5. CDR1 SGHRS and CDR2 YFSETQ come from the germline V gene. The CDR3 runs to 14 residues. In DNA form, the CDR3 reads TGCGCCAGCAGCTTGGCGGGACAGGACCTTGAAGCTTTCTTT. Translation: CASSLAGQDLEAFF.

V usage is TRBV28 and J usage is TRBJ1-2; D is possibly TRBD1 (5 bases). The CDR3 has 15 amino acids. The germline CDR1 and CDR2 sequences are MDHEN and SYDVKM. V lost 5 bases and J lost 3, with 16 bases in between. This CDR3 is CASSVYTGLHYGYTF. The CDR3 DNA is TGTGCCAGCAGTGTATACACAGGACTCCACTATGGCTACACCTTC.

The chain couples TRBV7-2 to TRBJ1-4, with D maybe TRBD1 (6 bases). Trimming took 6 bases from V and 7 from J, leaving 15 bases between them. CDR3 length: 14 amino acids. Germline CDR1 and CDR2: SGHTA and FQGNSA. The CDR3 DNA is TGTGCCAGCAGTTATGACAGGTGGGGTGAAAAACTGTTTTTT. This sequence encodes CASSYDRWGEKLFF.

The chain joins TRBV6-1 to TRBJ1-5, with D perhaps matching TRBD1 (6 bases). There are 14 residues in the CDR3. V was pared by 5 bases and J by 6 bases, with 14 bases between. Germline values: CDR1 MNHNS, CDR2 SASEGT. The CDR3: CASSQQGMGQPQHF. CDR3 bases: TGTGCCAGCAGTCAACAGGGAATGGGTCAGCCCCAGCATTTT.

This chain uses TRBV18 with TRBJ1-4; perhaps TRBD1 as D (6 bases). The CDR3 runs 16 residues. Germline values: CDR1 KGHSH, CDR2 LQKENI. V lost 2 bases, J lost 8 bases, and 18 bases lay in between. CDR3 sequence: CASSPAQGRRSEKLFF. Here the CDR3 DNA reads TGTGCCAGCTCACCAGCCCAGGGGAGGAGGAGCGAAAAACTGTTTTTT.

This rearrangement joins TRBV28 to TRBJ1-2; 8 nucleotides agree with TRBD1. Trimming removed 8 bases from V and 4 bases from J; junction bases left unmatched: 3. This CDR3 spans 12 amino acids. Germline CDR1 reads MDHEN; CDR2 reads SYDVKM. The DNA for the CDR3 is TGTGCCAGCCAGGGGGCTGGCTATGGCTACACCTTC. This sequence encodes CASQGAGYGYTF.

This sequence joins TRBV5-1 and TRBJ2-5, with 7 bases matching TRBD2. V lost 2 bases, J lost 5 bases, and 12 bases stayed unmatched. The CDR3 has 16 residues. CDR1 SGHRS and CDR2 YFSETQ come from the germline V gene. This CDR3 reads CASSFGTQTSRETQYF. As DNA, the CDR3 is TGCGCCAGCAGCTTCGGGACCCAGACTAGCAGGGAGACCCAGTACTTC.

This clone has only a few counts. This same CDR3 is encoded by further DNA sequences in the sample. The chain joins TRBV7-9 to TRBJ1-1, with a weak D call TRBD1 (5 bases). Deletions cut 5 bases from V and 4 bases from J, with 5 bases between. From germline, CDR1 is SEHNR and CDR2 FQNEAQ (reference sequence). This CDR3 is built from 11 residues. The CDR3 nucleotides read TGTGCCAGCAGCCAGGGCACTGAAGCTTTCTTT. It specifies CASSQGTEAFF.

This clone was seen only once. J is TRBJ1-2 and V is TRBV6-1; maybe TRBD1 (5 bases). Deletions cut 0 bases from V and 0 bases from J, with 5 bases between. This CDR3 region has 14 residues. Per the germline V gene, CDR1 is MNHNS and CDR2 is SASEGT. In DNA, the CDR3 is TGTGCCAGCAGTGAAGCGACAGCTAACTATGGCTACACCTTC. Translated, it gives CASSEATANYGYTF.

This rearrangement joins TRBV5-6 to TRBJ2-2, with D unresolved. CDR3 length: 13 amino acids. V was clipped by 1 base and J by 5 bases, with 6 bases between them. Germline CDR1 and CDR2: SGHDT and YYEEEE. The CDR3 sequence: CASSLQPTGELFF. Here the CDR3 DNA reads TGTGCCAGCAGCTTGCAGCCGACCGGGGAGCTGTTTTTT.

The chain combines TRBV2 with TRBJ2-1; 9 bases align to TRBD1. J was trimmed by 5 bases and V by 6 bases; bases with no gene match: 5. This CDR3 comprises 14 residues. Germline V gene data show CDR1 as SNHLY and CDR2 as FYNNEI. CDR3 sequence reads: CASSKDRGNNEQFF. In nucleotides, the CDR3 is TGTGCCAGCAGCAAGGACAGGGGTAACAATGAGCAGTTCTTC.